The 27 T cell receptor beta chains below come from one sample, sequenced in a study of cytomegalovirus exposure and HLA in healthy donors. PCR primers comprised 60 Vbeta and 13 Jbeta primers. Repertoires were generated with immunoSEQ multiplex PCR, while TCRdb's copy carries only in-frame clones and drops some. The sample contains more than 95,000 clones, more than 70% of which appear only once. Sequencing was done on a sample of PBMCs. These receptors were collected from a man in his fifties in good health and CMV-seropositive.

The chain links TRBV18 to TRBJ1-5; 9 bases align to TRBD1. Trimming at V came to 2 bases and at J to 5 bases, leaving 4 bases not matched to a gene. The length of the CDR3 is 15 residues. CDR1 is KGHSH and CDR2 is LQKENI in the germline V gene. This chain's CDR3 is CASSPTGGKDQPQHF. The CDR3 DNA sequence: TGTGCCAGCTCACCAACAGGGGGCAAAGATCAGCCCCAGCATTTT. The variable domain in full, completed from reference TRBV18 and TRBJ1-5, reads NAGVMQNPRHLVRRRGQEARLRCSPMKGHSHVYWYRQLPEEGLKFMVYLQKENIIDESGMPKERFSAEFPKEGPSILRIQQVVRGDSAAYFCASSPTGGKDQPQHFGDGTRLSIL.

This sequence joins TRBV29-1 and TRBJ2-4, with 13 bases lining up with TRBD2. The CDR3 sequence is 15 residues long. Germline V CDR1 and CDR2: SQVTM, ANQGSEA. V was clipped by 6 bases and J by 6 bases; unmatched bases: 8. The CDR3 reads CSVGGLAGEGNIQYF. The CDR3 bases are TGCAGCGTCGGCGGACTAGCGGGAGAGGGAAACATTCAGTACTTC.

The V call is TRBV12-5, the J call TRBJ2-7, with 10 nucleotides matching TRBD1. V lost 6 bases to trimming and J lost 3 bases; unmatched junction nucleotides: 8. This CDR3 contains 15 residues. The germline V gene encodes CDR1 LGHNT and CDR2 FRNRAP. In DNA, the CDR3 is TGTGCTAGTGGGCGGGACAGGGGTGGCCTCTACGAGCAGTACTTC. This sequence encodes CASGRDRGGLYEQYF.

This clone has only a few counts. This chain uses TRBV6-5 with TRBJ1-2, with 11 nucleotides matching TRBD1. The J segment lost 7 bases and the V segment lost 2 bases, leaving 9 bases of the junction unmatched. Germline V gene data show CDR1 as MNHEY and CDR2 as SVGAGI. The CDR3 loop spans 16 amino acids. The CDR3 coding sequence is TGTGCCAGCAGTTACGAACTCGGACAGGGGGCAGCTGGCTACACCTTC. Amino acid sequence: CASSYELGQGAAGYTF.

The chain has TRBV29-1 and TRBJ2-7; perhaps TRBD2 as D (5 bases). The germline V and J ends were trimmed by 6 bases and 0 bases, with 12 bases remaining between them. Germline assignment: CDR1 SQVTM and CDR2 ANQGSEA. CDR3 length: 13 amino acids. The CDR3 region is CSVDSRDSYEQYF. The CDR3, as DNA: TGCAGCGTAGATAGTCGGGACTCCTACGAGCAGTACTTC.

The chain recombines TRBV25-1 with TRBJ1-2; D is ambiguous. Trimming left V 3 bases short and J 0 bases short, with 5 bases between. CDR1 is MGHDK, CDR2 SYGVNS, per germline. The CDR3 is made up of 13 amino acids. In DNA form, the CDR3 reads TGTGCCAGCAGTGAGGGCTCTAACTATGGCTACACCTTC. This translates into CASSEGSNYGYTF.

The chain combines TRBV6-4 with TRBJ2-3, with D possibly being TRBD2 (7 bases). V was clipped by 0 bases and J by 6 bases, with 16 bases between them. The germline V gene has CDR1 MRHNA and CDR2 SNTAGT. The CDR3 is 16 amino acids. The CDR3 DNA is TGTGCCAGCAGTGACTCGCGGGTGGGGGGGCCCGATACGCAGTATTTT. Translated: CASSDSRVGGPDTQYF.

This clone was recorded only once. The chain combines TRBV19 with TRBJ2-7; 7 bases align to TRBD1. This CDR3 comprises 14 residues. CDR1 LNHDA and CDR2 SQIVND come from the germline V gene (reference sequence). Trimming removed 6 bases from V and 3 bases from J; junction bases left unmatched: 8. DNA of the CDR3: TGTGCCAGTAGGGTGGCGGACAGGAGCTACGAGCAGTACTTC. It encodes CASRVADRSYEQYF. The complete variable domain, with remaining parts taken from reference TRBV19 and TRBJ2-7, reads DGGITQSPKYLFRKEGQNVTLSCEQNLNHDAMYWYRQDPGQGLRLIYYSQIVNDFQKGDIAEGYSVSREKKESFPLTVTSAQKNPTAFYLCASRVADRSYEQYFGPGTRLTVT.

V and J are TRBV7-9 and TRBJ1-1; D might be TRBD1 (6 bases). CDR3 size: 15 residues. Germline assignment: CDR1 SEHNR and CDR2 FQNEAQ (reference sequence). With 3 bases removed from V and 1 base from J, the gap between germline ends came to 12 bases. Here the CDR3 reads CASSLTGHQNTEAFF. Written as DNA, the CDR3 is TGTGCCAGCAGCTTGACGGGACATCAGAACACTGAAGCTTTCTTT.

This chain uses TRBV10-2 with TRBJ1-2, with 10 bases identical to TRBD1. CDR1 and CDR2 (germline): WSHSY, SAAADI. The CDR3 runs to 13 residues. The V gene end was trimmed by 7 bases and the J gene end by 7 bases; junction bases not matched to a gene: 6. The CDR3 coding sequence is TGCGCCAGCACAACGGGACAGGGGTTTGGCTACACCTTC. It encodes CASTTGQGFGYTF.

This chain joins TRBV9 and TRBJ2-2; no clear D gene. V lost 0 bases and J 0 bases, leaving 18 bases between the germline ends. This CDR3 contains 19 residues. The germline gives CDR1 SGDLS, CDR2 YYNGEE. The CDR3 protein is CASSVGAGASDANTGELFF. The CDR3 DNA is TGTGCCAGCAGCGTAGGGGCAGGTGCCTCCGACGCGAACACCGGGGAGCTGTTTTTT.

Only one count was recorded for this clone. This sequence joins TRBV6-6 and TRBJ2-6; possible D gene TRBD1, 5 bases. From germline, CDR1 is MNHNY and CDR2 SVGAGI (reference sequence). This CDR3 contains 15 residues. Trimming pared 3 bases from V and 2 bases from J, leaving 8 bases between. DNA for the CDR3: TGTGCCAGCAGTTATACAGGACCTGGGGCCAACGTCCTGACTTTC. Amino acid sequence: CASSYTGPGANVLTF.

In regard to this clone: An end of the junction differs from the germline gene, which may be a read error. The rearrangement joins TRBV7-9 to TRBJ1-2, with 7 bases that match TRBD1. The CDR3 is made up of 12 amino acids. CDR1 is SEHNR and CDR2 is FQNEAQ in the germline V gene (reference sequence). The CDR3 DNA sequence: TGTGCCAGCAGCCAGGGGGGCTATGGCTGCACCTTC. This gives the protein CASSQGGYGCTF.

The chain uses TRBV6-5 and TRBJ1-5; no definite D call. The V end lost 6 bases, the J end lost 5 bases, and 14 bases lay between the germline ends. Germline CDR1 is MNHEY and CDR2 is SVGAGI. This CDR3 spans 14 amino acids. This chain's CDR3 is CASSPSRQDQPQHF. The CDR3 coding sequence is TGTGCCAGCAGCCCCTCCCGGCAGGATCAGCCCCAGCATTTT.

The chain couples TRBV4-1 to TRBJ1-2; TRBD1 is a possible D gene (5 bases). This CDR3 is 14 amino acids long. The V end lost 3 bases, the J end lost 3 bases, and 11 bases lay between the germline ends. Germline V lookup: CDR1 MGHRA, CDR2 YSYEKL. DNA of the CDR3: TGCGCCAGCAGCCAGGCCGGGGGAGACTATGGCTACACCTTC. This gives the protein CASSQAGGDYGYTF.

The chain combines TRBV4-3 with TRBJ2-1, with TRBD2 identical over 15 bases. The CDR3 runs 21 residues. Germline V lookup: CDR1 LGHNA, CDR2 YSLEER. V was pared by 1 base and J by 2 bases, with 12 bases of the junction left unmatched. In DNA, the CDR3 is TGCGCCAGCAGCCAAGGGGATTGGACTAGCGGGGGGGCCCTGGCCTACAATGAGCAGTTCTTC. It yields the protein CASSQGDWTSGGALAYNEQFF.

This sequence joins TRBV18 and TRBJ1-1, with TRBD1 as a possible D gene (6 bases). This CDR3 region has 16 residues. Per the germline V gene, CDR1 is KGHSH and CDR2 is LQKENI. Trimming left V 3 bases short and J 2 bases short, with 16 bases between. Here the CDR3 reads CASSPGQPSQNTEAFF. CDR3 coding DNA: TGTGCCAGCTCACCCGGACAGCCTAGCCAAAACACTGAAGCTTTCTTT.

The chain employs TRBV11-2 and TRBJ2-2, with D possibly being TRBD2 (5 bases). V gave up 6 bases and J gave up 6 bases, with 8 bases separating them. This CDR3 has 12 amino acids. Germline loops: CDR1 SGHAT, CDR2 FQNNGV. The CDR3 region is CASRLGSGELFF. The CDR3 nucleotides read TGTGCCAGCAGACTAGGGTCCGGGGAGCTGTTTTTT.

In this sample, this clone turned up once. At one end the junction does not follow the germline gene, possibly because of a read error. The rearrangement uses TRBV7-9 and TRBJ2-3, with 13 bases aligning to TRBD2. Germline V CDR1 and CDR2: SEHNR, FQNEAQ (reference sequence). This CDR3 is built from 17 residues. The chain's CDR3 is CSSSYGTSGNRGDTQYF. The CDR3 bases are TGTTCCAGCAGCTACGGGACTAGCGGGAATAGGGGAGATACGCAGTATTTT.

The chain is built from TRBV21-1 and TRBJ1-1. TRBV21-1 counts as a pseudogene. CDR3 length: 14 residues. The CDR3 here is CASSNNPGDTEAFF. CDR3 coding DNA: TGTGCCAGCAGCAACAACCCCGGGGACACTGAAGCTTTCTTT.

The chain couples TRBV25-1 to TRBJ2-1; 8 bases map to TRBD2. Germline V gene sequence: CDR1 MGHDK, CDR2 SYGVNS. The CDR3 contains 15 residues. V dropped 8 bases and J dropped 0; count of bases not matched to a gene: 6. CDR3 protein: CASGPAGVSYNEQFF. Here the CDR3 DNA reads TGTGCCAGCGGCCCAGCGGGAGTCTCCTACAATGAGCAGTTCTTC.

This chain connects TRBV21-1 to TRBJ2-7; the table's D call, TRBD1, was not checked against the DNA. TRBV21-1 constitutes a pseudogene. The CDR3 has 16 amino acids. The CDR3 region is CASSKDPGGNFNEQYF. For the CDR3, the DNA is TGTGCCAGCAGCAAAGATCCAGGGGGCAACTTTAACGAGCAGTACTTC.

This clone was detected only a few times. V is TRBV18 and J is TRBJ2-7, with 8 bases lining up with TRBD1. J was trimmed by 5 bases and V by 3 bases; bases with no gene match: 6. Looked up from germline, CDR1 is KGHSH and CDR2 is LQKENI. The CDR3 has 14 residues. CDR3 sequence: CASSPEAGGNEQYF. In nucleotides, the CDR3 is TGTGCCAGCTCACCTGAGGCAGGGGGCAACGAGCAGTACTTC.

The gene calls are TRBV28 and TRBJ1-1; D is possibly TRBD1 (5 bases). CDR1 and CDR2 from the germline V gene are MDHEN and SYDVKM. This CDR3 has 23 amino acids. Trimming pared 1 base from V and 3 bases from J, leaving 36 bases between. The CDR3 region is CASSLYEAIFLPQSRGRDTEAFF. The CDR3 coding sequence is TGTGCCAGCAGTTTATACGAAGCGATTTTTCTCCCCCAATCTAGGGGCAGGGACACTGAAGCTTTCTTT. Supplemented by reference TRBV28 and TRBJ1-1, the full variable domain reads DVKVTQSSRYLVKRTGEKVFLECVQDMDHENMFWYRQDPGLGLRLIYFSYDVKMKEKGDIPEGYSVSREKKERFSLILESASTNQTSMYLCASSLYEAIFLPQSRGRDTEAFFGQGTRLTVV.

CDR3 loop: CASSLRGTGTDTQYF. The CDR3 nucleotides read TGTGCCAGCAGCTTAAGGGGGACAGGCACAGATACGCAGTATTTT. The genes are TRBV7-9 and TRBJ2-3, with 7 bases lining up with TRBD1. The germline gives CDR1 SEHNR, CDR2 FQNEAQ (reference sequence). This CDR3 is 15 amino acids long. With 2 bases clipped from V and 1 base from J, the junction kept 3 bases outside the gene matches.

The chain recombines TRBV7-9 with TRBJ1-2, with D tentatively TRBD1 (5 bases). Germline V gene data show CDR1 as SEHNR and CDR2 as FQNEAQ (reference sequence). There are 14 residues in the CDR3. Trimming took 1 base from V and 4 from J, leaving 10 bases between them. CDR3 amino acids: CASSLGQYSYGYTF. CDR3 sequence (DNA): TGTGCCAGCAGCTTAGGACAGTACTCCTATGGCTACACCTTC.

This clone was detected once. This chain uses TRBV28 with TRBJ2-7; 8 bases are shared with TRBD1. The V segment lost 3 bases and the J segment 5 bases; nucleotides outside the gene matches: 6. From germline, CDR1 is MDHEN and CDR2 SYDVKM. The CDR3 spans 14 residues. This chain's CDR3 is CASSLPDRVHEQYF. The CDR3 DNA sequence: TGTGCCAGCAGTTTGCCGGACAGGGTCCACGAGCAGTACTTC. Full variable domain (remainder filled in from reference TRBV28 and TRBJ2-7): DVKVTQSSRYLVKRTGEKVFLECVQDMDHENMFWYRQDPGLGLRLIYFSYDVKMKEKGDIPEGYSVSREKKERFSLILESASTNQTSMYLCASSLPDRVHEQYFGPGTRLTVT.